Listed below are T cell receptor beta chains from one sample, sequenced in a study of blood T cell repertoires in COVID-19. Assay used: immunoSEQ multiplex PCR; TCRdb lists only in-frame clones, some missing. This repertoire shows about 130,000 clones, approximately 89% found once; its top ten account for 3.2%. Sequenced sample: peripheral blood. The receptors come from a woman older than 75 with COVID-19, enrolled during active disease. Each CDR3 is given with its conserved first and last residue. Each record gives: V gene, clone size, D gene, J gene, CDR3 protein, CDR3 DNA. D genes are given only for firm matches. Rows may omit the clone size; those that give it use once, few, many or a size class.

TRBV9	.	TRBD2	TRBJ2-2	CASSETSAANTGELFF	TGTGCCAGCAGCGAGACTAGCGCCGCGAACACCGGGGAGCTGTTTTTT
TRBV6-4	once	.	TRBJ2-2	CASNVDCPNTGELFF	TGTGCCAGCAACGTGGACTGCCCGAACACCGGGGAGCTGTTTTTT
TRBV28	.	TRBD1	TRBJ1-5	CASRRYRGGQPQHF	TGTGCCAGCAGACGTTACAGGGGCGGCCAGCCCCAGCATTTT
TRBV5-5	.	TRBD1	TRBJ1-1	CASSLTGGLNTEAFF	TGTGCCAGCAGCTTGACAGGGGGCTTGAACACTGAAGCTTTCTTT
TRBV7-2	.	TRBD2	TRBJ2-7	CASSFTSGSLYEQYF	TGTGCCAGCAGCTTTACTAGCGGGAGTCTCTACGAGCAGTACTTC
TRBV15	.	TRBD1	TRBJ1-3	CATSKGTGEYSGNTIYF	TGTGCCACCAGCAAGGGGACAGGCGAGTACTCTGGAAACACCATATATTTT
TRBV5-1	.	.	TRBJ2-7	CASSNRQGGYEQYF	TGCGCCAGCAGCAACAGACAGGGAGGTTACGAGCAGTACTTC
TRBV6-5	.	.	TRBJ1-1	CASSYAGFGNTEAFF	TGTGCCAGCAGTTACGCGGGTTTTGGAAACACTGAAGCTTTCTTT
TRBV7-2	.	TRBD1	TRBJ2-7	CASSPRDRTYEQYF	TGTGCCAGCAGCCCCCGGGACAGAACCTACGAGCAGTACTTC
TRBV19	.	TRBD1	TRBJ2-7	CATNQQGLYEQYF	TGTGCCACTAATCAACAGGGGCTCTACGAGCAGTACTTC
TRBV5-1	.	.	TRBJ2-7	CASSLAFGAAYEQYF	TGCGCCAGCAGCTTGGCCTTTGGGGCCGCCTACGAGCAGTACTTC